This T cell receptor (beta chain) is drawn from a study of blood T cell repertoires in COVID-19. Study summary: Samples representing acute and convalescent COVID-19 were sourced from the United States, Italy and Spain.

CDR3 length equals 15 residues. J was trimmed by 8 bases and V by 4 bases; bases with no gene match: 15. CDR1 and CDR2 (germline): SGHRS, YFSETQ. Study processing details: Reference gene primer amplification in the assay estimated nucleated cell counts. The table came from immunoSEQ multiplex PCR; TCRdb's copy has only in-frame clones and leaves some out. V, J and clone size were drawn from that table, and D and trimming were deduced from the DNA. This sample yields 450,000 to 500,000 clones, of which roughly nine tenths are seen a single time; about 0.65% belongs to the top ten. The chain employs TRBV5-1 and TRBJ2-7, with TRBD2 matching over 7 bases. The sample comprised PBMCs or T cells enriched from blood (not recorded which). This receptor was taken from a young woman who had recovered from COVID-19. CDR3 sequence: CASSVGGLTLPKQYF. The DNA for the CDR3 is TGCGCCAGCAGCGTCGGGGGGTTGACCCTCCCCAAGCAGTACTTC.